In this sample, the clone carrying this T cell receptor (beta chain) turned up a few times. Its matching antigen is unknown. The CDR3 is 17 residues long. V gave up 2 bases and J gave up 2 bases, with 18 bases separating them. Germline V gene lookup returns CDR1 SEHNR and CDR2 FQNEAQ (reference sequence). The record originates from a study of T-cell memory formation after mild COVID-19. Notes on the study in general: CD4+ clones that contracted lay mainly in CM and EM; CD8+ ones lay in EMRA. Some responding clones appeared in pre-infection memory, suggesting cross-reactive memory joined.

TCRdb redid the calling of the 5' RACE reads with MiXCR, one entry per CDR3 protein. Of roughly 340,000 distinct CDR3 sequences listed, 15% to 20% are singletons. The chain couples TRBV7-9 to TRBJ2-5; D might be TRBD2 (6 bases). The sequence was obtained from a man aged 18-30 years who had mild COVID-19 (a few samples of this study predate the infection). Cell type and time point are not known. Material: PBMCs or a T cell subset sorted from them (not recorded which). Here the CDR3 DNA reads TGTGCCAGCAGCTTACTTCCCCGGGGAGGCCTGCAAGAGACCCAGTACTTC. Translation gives CASSLLPRGGLQETQYF.